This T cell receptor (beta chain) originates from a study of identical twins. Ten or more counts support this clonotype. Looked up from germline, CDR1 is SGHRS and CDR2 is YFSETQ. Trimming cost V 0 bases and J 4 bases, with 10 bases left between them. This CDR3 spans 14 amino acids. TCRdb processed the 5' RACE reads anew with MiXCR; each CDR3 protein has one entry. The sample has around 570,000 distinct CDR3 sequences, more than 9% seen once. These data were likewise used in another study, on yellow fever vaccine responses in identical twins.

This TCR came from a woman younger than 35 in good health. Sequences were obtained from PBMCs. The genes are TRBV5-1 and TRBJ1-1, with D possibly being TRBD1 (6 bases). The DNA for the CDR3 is TGCGCCAGCAGCTTGGGAGGGGGGACCACTGAAGCTTTCTTT. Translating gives CASSLGGGTTEAFF.